This paragraph reports one T cell receptor beta chain. In the original analysis: Researchers report that nucleated cell counts were estimated from reference gene primer amplification. Measured with immunoSEQ multiplex PCR; TCRdb has only the in-frame clones, and not every one. Clonal size and the V and J genes are those of that table, whereas D and trimming came from the DNA. The sample holds 100,000 to 150,000 clones, 88% seen once. The CDR3 contains 13 residues. CDR1 and CDR2 (germline): MNHNY, SVGAGI (reference sequence). Losses at the gene ends were 5 bases for V and 6 bases for J; bases not matched to a gene: 4. This sample stems from a study of blood T cell repertoires in COVID-19. Study-wide background: Sample material is recorded as cDNA or gDNA derived from T cells, B-cell-depleted T cells, or PBMCs.

Material for sequencing was peripheral blood. The V gene is TRBV6-6, the J gene TRBJ1-2, with 9 bases identical to TRBD1. The sequence came from a man in his 70s with active COVID-19. The CDR3 loop is CASSGDRADGYTF. CDR3 nucleotide sequence: TGTGCCAGCAGTGGGGACAGGGCGGATGGCTACACCTTC.